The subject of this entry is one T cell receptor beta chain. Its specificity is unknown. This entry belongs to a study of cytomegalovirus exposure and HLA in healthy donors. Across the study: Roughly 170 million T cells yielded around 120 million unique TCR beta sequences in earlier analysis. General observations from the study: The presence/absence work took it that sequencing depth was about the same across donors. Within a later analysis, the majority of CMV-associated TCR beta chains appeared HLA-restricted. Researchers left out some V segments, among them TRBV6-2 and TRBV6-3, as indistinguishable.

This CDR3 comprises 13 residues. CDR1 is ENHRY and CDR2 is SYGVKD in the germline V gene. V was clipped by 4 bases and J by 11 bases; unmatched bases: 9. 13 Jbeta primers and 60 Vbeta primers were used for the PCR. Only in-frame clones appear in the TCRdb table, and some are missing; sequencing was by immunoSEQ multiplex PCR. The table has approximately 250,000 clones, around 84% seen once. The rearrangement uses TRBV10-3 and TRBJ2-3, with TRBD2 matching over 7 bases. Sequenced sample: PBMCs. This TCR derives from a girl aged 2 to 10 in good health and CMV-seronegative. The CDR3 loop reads CAISAPGGMGQYF. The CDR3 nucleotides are TGTGCCATCAGTGCCCCCGGGGGGATGGGGCAGTATTTT.